The 24 T cell receptor beta chains below were found in one sample sequenced in a study of somatic mutations in cytotoxic T cells in rheumatoid arthritis. Sequencing was performed with immunoSEQ multiplex PCR; in TCRdb, only in-frame clones are kept and a portion is missing. The sample contains about 19,000 clones, about three quarters of which appear only once. The source material was CD8+ T cells sorted from blood. Receptors were obtained from an adult with rheumatoid arthritis.

This clone was counted only a few times. V and J are TRBV2 and TRBJ1-1; D remains unclear. Germline V lookup: CDR1 SNHLY, CDR2 FYNNEI. V lost 1 base and J lost 5, with 2 bases in between. This CDR3 has 11 amino acids. This CDR3 is CASSEVTEAFF. CDR3 coding DNA: TGTGCCAGCAGTGAAGTGACTGAAGCTTTCTTT.

V gene TRBV7-9 combines with J gene TRBJ2-3; tentatively, D is TRBD1 (5 bases). The ends were cut back, 1 base at V and 0 bases at J, with 14 bases in the middle. Germline assignment: CDR1 SEHNR and CDR2 FQNEAQ (reference sequence). This CDR3 is 17 amino acids long. CDR3 in DNA: TGTGCCAGCAGCTTAGGGAAAGACAGTACTAGCACAGATACGCAGTATTTT. Translation: CASSLGKDSTSTDTQYF. The entire variable domain, with the rest obtained from reference TRBV7-9 and TRBJ2-3, is as follows: DTGVSQNPRHKITKRGQNVTFRCDPISEHNRLYWYRQTLGQGPEFLTYFQNEAQLEKSRLLSDRFSAERPKGSFSTLEIQRTEQGDSAMYLCASSLGKDSTSTDTQYFGPGTRLTVL.

The chain employs TRBV4-1 and TRBJ2-1, with D tentatively TRBD1 (6 bases). Per the germline V gene, CDR1 is MGHRA and CDR2 is YSYEKL. The CDR3 runs to 13 residues. Deletions cut 8 bases from V and 1 base from J, with 9 bases between. The CDR3 nucleotides are TGCGCCAGCCGGGACATTTCCTACAATGAGCAGTTCTTC. Its protein is CASRDISYNEQFF.

V gene TRBV13 combines with J gene TRBJ2-1, with TRBD2 as a possible D gene (6 bases). The CDR3 runs 16 residues. The germline gives CDR1 PRHDT, CDR2 FYEKMQ (reference sequence). V lost 1 base and J 3 bases, leaving 13 bases between the germline ends. The CDR3 protein is CASSLAAGTGYNEQFF. CDR3 DNA: TGTGCCAGCAGCTTAGCGGCCGGGACTGGCTACAATGAGCAGTTCTTC.

This clone was seen just once. The chain employs TRBV5-6 and TRBJ2-7, with D tentatively TRBD1 (5 bases). Between the trimmed V and J ends, which lost 4 bases and 2 bases, there was a span of 16 bases. The germline CDR1 and CDR2 sequences are SGHDT and YYEEEE. The CDR3 covers 15 residues. CDR3 sequence (DNA): TGTGCCAGCAGCCCAATGGGAAGGGGCACCTACGAGCAGTACTTC. Its translation is CASSPMGRGTYEQYF.

The V gene is TRBV7-9, the J gene TRBJ1-1, with a possible D match to TRBD1 (5 bases). Trimming left V 1 base short and J 0 bases short, with 21 bases between. This CDR3 spans 19 amino acids. Per the germline V gene, CDR1 is SEHNR and CDR2 is FQNEAQ (reference sequence). The CDR3 sequence is CASSLEEGRRGGMNTEAFF. The CDR3 DNA follows: TGTGCCAGCAGCTTAGAGGAGGGGAGGAGGGGCGGAATGAACACTGAAGCTTTCTTT. Using reference TRBV7-9 and TRBJ1-1 for the parts outside the CDR3, the full variable domain is DTGVSQNPRHKITKRGQNVTFRCDPISEHNRLYWYRQTLGQGPEFLTYFQNEAQLEKSRLLSDRFSAERPKGSFSTLEIQRTEQGDSAMYLCASSLEEGRRGGMNTEAFFGQGTRLTVV.

This clone was detected once. The rearrangement uses TRBV5-4 and TRBJ2-7, with 7 bases lining up with TRBD1. The CDR3 covers 16 residues. Germline lookup yields CDR1 SGHNT and CDR2 YYREEE (reference sequence). The V gene end was trimmed by 4 bases and the J gene end by 2 bases; junction bases not matched to a gene: 12. In DNA, the CDR3 is TGTGCCAGCAGCCCGTATGGGGACAGCAGACCCTACGAGCAGTACTTC. Protein product: CASSPYGDSRPYEQYF.

This clone was counted only a few times. The chain couples TRBV9 to TRBJ1-1; TRBD1 is a possible D gene (5 bases). This CDR3 contains 13 residues. V lost 0 bases and J 6 bases, leaving 9 bases between the germline ends. CDR1 and CDR2 (germline): SGDLS, YYNGEE. Here the CDR3 DNA reads TGTGCCAGCAGCGTAGCTCAGGGAGCTGAAGCTTTCTTT. This gives the protein CASSVAQGAEAFF.

This clone was counted only a few times. V gene TRBV5-4 combines with J gene TRBJ1-1, with a weak D call TRBD1 (6 bases). This CDR3 has 13 residues. Germline CDR1 SGHNT, CDR2 YYREEE (reference sequence). V lost 5 bases and J lost 5, with 13 bases in between. The DNA for the CDR3 is TGTGCCAGCAGGTTACAGGGAAGGACTGAAGCTTTCTTT. Translated: CASRLQGRTEAFF. The complete variable domain, with remaining parts taken from reference TRBV5-4 and TRBJ1-1, reads ETGVTQSPTHLIKTRGQQVTLRCSSQSGHNTVSWYQQALGQGPQFIFQYYREEENGRGNFPPRFSGLQFPNYSSELNVNALELDDSALYLCASRLQGRTEAFFGQGTRLTVV.

The chain uses TRBV28 and TRBJ2-7; 9 bases are shared with TRBD1. V lost 6 bases to trimming and J lost 5 bases; unmatched junction nucleotides: 11. The CDR3 covers 15 residues. Germline V CDR1 and CDR2: MDHEN, SYDVKM. CDR3 sequence reads: CASRPYRGRLDEQYF. The CDR3 DNA reads as TGTGCCAGCAGACCTTACAGGGGGCGACTAGACGAGCAGTACTTC.

The J gene is TRBJ1-1, the V gene TRBV30, with a possible D match to TRBD1 (6 bases). Germline lookup yields CDR1 GTSNPN and CDR2 SVGIG (reference sequence). This CDR3 has 16 residues. The CDR3 DNA sequence: TGTGCGCGGAGGGGGTCAGGGGCTAACCCGAACACTGAAGCTTTCTTT. As protein: CARRGSGANPNTEAFF.

CDR3 sequence (DNA): TGTGCCAGCAGGACAGGGGGCACATATGGCTACACCTTC. Protein: CASRTGGTYGYTF. The chain carries TRBV28 and TRBJ1-2; 10 bases match TRBD1. CDR1 and CDR2 from the germline V gene are MDHEN and SYDVKM. The V gene end was trimmed by 6 bases and the J gene end by 5 bases; junction bases not matched to a gene: 3. CDR3 length: 13 residues.

This clone came up a few times. The chain employs TRBV6-5 and TRBJ2-3; D unclear. V gave up 2 bases and J gave up 6 bases, with 9 bases separating them. The CDR3 sequence is 13 residues long. The germline CDR1 and CDR2 sequences are MNHEY and SVGAGI. CDR3 sequence: CASSYTRSDTQYF. The DNA for the CDR3 is TGTGCCAGCAGTTACACCCGTTCTGATACGCAGTATTTT.

The chain is built from TRBV29-1 and TRBJ2-2; D not certain. Trimming cost V 4 bases and J 3 bases, with 6 bases left between them. The CDR3 is 12 residues long. Germline CDR1 reads SQVTM; CDR2 reads ANQGSEA. The CDR3 coding sequence is TGCAGCGTTGTCGGGTACACCGGGGAGCTGTTTTTT. It specifies CSVVGYTGELFF.

The V call is TRBV19, the J call TRBJ2-2, with D possibly TRBD1 on 6 matching bases. The V end was cut by 6 bases, the J end by 3 bases, with 17 bases between. This CDR3 is 16 amino acids long. Per the germline V gene, CDR1 is LNHDA and CDR2 is SQIVND (reference sequence). The CDR3 region is CASSLSGTIYTGELFF. In nucleotides, the CDR3 is TGTGCCAGTAGCCTCTCCGGGACAATATACACCGGGGAGCTGTTTTTT.

J is TRBJ2-3 and V is TRBV9; D not certain. Trimming pared 0 bases from V and 0 bases from J, leaving 8 bases between. The CDR3 is 15 amino acids. CDR1 is SGDLS, CDR2 YYNGEE, per germline. The CDR3: CASSVGIDSTDTQYF. The CDR3 DNA is TGTGCCAGCAGCGTAGGTATAGATAGCACAGATACGCAGTATTTT.

The chain combines TRBV2 with TRBJ2-2; possible D gene TRBD2, 5 bases. V was clipped by 2 bases and J by 4 bases, with 17 bases between them. CDR1 is SNHLY, CDR2 FYNNEI, per germline. The CDR3 runs to 17 residues. Here the CDR3 reads CASSEWSGRTTTGELFF. CDR3 DNA sequence: TGTGCCAGCAGTGAATGGTCGGGAAGAACAACCACCGGGGAGCTGTTTTTT.

The chain combines TRBV7-9 with TRBJ2-1; D is unclear. The V gene lost 0 bases and the J gene lost 2 bases, with 5 bases spanning the gap. From germline, CDR1 is SEHNR and CDR2 FQNEAQ (reference sequence). CDR3 size: 14 residues. CDR3 sequence: CASSLAQTYNEQFF. CDR3 nucleotide sequence: TGTGCCAGCAGCTTAGCACAGACCTACAATGAGCAGTTCTTC.

V gene TRBV9 combines with J gene TRBJ1-4, with D possibly being TRBD1 (6 bases). The ends were cut back, 0 bases at V and 0 bases at J, with 9 bases in the middle. The CDR3 loop spans 16 amino acids. The V gene's germline CDR1 is SGDLS and CDR2 YYNGEE. The CDR3 protein is CASSVGTETTNEKLFF. CDR3 nucleotides: TGTGCCAGCAGCGTAGGGACAGAAACAACTAATGAAAAACTGTTTTTT.

The chain uses TRBV7-6 and TRBJ1-6; perhaps TRBD1 as D (5 bases). This CDR3 is 18 amino acids long. Deletions cut 5 bases from V and 6 bases from J, with 23 bases between. Germline CDR1 reads SGHVS; CDR2 reads FNYEAQ. The CDR3, as DNA: TGTGCCAGCAGCCTCTATACCGGGACCCCAAACAGTAATTCACCCCTCCACTTT. This sequence encodes CASSLYTGTPNSNSPLHF.

The V and J genes are TRBV25-1 and TRBJ2-7; D perhaps matches TRBD1 (6 bases). The CDR3 runs 13 residues. V lost 4 bases to trimming and J lost 3 bases, with 10 bases between them. Germline V gives CDR1 MGHDK, CDR2 SYGVNS. CDR3: CASSGGGNYEQYF. The CDR3 region has the DNA TGTGCCAGCAGTGGAGGGGGAAACTACGAGCAGTACTTC.

The rearrangement links TRBV25-1 to TRBJ2-1, with TRBD2 matching 11 bases. Per the germline V gene, CDR1 is MGHDK and CDR2 is SYGVNS. V dropped 3 bases and J dropped 4; count of bases not matched to a gene: 5. The CDR3 sequence is 16 residues long. In DNA, the CDR3 is TGTGCCAGCAGTGAGCCTACTAGCGGGGGATACAATGAGCAGTTCTTC. Its translation is CASSEPTSGGYNEQFF. Looking up the rest from reference TRBV25-1 and TRBJ2-1 gives the full variable domain: EADIYQTPRYLVIGTGKKITLECSQTMGHDKMYWYQQDPGMELHLIHYSYGVNSTEKGDLSSESTVSRIRTEHFPLTLESARPSHTSQYLCASSEPTSGGYNEQFFGPGTRLTVL.

The chain couples TRBV14 to TRBJ1-2, with 7 bases lining up with TRBD1. After removal of 3 bases from V and 7 bases from J, the junction contained 2 bases not matched to a gene. Germline CDR1 and CDR2: SGHDN and FVKESK. The CDR3 covers 12 residues. The CDR3 loop reads CASSHTGAGYTF. The DNA for the CDR3 is TGTGCCAGCAGCCACACAGGGGCTGGCTACACCTTC.

This clone showed up just once. The rearrangement uses TRBV9 and TRBJ1-5; TRBD1 might be the D (6 bases). The germline V gene has CDR1 SGDLS and CDR2 YYNGEE. The CDR3 is 19 amino acids. Trimming left V 5 bases short and J 0 bases short, with 24 bases between. CDR3 protein: CASSQGDARDTNSNQPQHF. The CDR3, as DNA: TGTGCCAGCAGTCAAGGGGACGCTCGGGACACGAATAGCAATCAGCCCCAGCATTTT.